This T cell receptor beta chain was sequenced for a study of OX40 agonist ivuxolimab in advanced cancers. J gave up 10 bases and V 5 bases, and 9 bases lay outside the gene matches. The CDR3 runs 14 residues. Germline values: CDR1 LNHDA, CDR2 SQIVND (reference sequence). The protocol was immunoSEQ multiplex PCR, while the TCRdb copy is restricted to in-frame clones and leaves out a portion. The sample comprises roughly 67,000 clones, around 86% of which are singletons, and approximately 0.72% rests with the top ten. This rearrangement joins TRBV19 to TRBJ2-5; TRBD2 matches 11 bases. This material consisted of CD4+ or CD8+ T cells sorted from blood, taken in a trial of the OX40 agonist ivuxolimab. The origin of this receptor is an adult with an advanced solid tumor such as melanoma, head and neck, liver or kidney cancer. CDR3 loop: CASSSTSGSALQYF. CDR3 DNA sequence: TGTGCCAGTAGTTCCACTAGCGGGAGTGCTCTCCAGTACTTC.